Each of the 15 T cell receptor beta chains below was sequenced from the same sample in a study of T cells expressing NK-cell markers. TCRdb reprocessed the 5' RACE reads, keeping one entry per CDR3 protein, no DNA. Recorded for this sample: a few hundred thousand distinct CDR3 sequences. The specimen was blood T cells: a sorted CD56 or NKG2C T cell subset, CD4+ or CD8+ T cells, or bulk PBMC T cells (not recorded which). Receptors originate from a woman aged 50 to 60 in good health.

The genes are TRBV5-1 and TRBJ2-2; TCRdb's D call of TRBD1 is untestable without DNA. Germline V gene sequence: CDR1 SGHRS, CDR2 YFSETQ. This CDR3 is 15 amino acids long. CDR3 sequence reads: CASSAGGSNGEVFFF.

CDR3 in amino acids: CASSPPMGRKYF. The chain employs TRBV18 and TRBJ2-4; the TCRdb call, TRBD1, lacks DNA for checking. Germline CDR1 and CDR2: KGHSH and LQKENI. There are 12 residues in the CDR3.

The chain carries TRBV3-1 and TRBJ2-7; there is no DNA to check the TCRdb D call of TRBD1. The CDR3 totals 14 residues. The germline V gene has CDR1 LGHDT and CDR2 YNNKEL (reference sequence). The CDR3 protein is CASSAGTGEGEQYF.

V and J are TRBV20-1 and TRBJ1-1; TCRdb lists TRBD1, though no DNA is available to test this call. Germline V gives CDR1 DFQATT, CDR2 SNEGSKA (reference sequence). This CDR3 comprises 16 residues. This CDR3 reads CSARDLGGSVNTEAFF.

The chain is built from TRBV24-1 and TRBJ2-3; TCRdb outputs TRBD2, but without DNA this stays unchecked. Germline values: CDR1 KGHDR, CDR2 SFDVKD. This CDR3 region has 17 residues. The CDR3 here is CATSDSSLAGSTDTQYF.

This sequence joins TRBV5-6 and TRBJ2-7; TCRdb's assignment of TRBD2 cannot be checked, as there is no DNA. The CDR3 extends over 16 amino acids. Germline values: CDR1 SGHDT, CDR2 YYEEEE. CDR3: CASSYQSSGVFHEQYF. The full variable domain, with the rest looked up from reference TRBV5-6 and TRBJ2-7, is DAGVTQSPTHLIKTRGQQVTLRCSPKSGHDTVSWYQQALGQGPQFIFQYYEEEERQRGNFPDRFSGHQFPNYSSELNVNALLLGDSALYLCASSYQSSGVFHEQYFGPGTRLTVT.

The gene calls are TRBV4-1 and TRBJ2-1; TCRdb designates TRBD2, a call that cannot be tested without DNA. CDR3 length equals 15 residues. Germline values: CDR1 MGHRA, CDR2 YSYEKL. CDR3: CASSQGVGRAREQFF.

V and J are TRBV7-2 and TRBJ1-1; TCRdb indicates TRBD1, and absent DNA this call remains unverified. CDR1 and CDR2 from the germline V gene are SGHTA and FQGNSA. This CDR3 has 14 residues. This chain's CDR3 is CASSQWTGGTEAFF.

The chain combines TRBV28 with TRBJ2-1; no DNA is available, so the TRBD2 call from TCRdb remains unchecked. Germline assignment: CDR1 MDHEN and CDR2 SYDVKM. CDR3 length equals 16 residues. CDR3 in amino acids: CASSLFKSSGWNEQFF.

This rearrangement joins TRBV24-1 to TRBJ1-4. CDR3 length: 15 residues. CDR1 is KGHDR, CDR2 SFDVKD, per germline. The CDR3 reads CATSDPITGGRKLFF.

V is TRBV6-2 or TRBV6-3 and J is TRBJ1-2; lacking DNA, the TRBD1 call made by TCRdb goes unchecked. The CDR3 has 15 residues. Germline V gene lookup returns CDR1 MNHEY and CDR2 SVGEGT. The CDR3 loop reads CASSQFRDVGGGYTF.

The gene calls are TRBV3-1 and TRBJ2-2; TCRdb's assignment of TRBD1 cannot be checked, as there is no DNA. Looked up from germline, CDR1 is LGHDT and CDR2 is YNNKEL (reference sequence). CDR3 length: 16 amino acids. CDR3: CASSPRSGQLTGELFF. Using reference TRBV3-1 and TRBJ2-2 for the parts outside the CDR3, the full variable domain is DTAVSQTPKYLVTQMGNDKSIKCEQNLGHDTMYWYKQDSKKFLKIMFSYNNKELIINETVPNRFSPKSPDKAHLNLHINSLELGDSAVYFCASSPRSGQLTGELFFGEGSRLTVL.

J is TRBJ2-1 and V is TRBV5-1; TCRdb indicates TRBD2, and absent DNA this call remains unverified. This CDR3 has 15 residues. Germline-derived CDR1 and CDR2 are SGHRS and YFSETQ. The chain's CDR3 is CASSLGLAGDNEQFF.

The chain carries TRBV5-6 and TRBJ2-3; TCRdb outputs TRBD2, but without DNA this stays unchecked. The germline V gene has CDR1 SGHDT and CDR2 YYEEEE. The CDR3 is 14 amino acids. This CDR3 reads CATYRGPTADTQYF.

The J gene is TRBJ2-1, the V gene TRBV5-5; TCRdb's D call, TRBD1, is unchecked because there is no DNA. The length of the CDR3 is 16 residues. The germline CDR1 and CDR2 sequences are SGHKS and YYEKEE (reference sequence). The CDR3 loop reads CASSPRGAGVGNEQFF.